This TCR beta chain was profiled in a study of blood T cell repertoires in COVID-19 (dated by TCRdb to 2019 to 2021). Context from the whole study: Samples from collaborators originated in the United States, Italy and Spain and spanned both the acute and convalescent phases of COVID-19. A de-identified subject ID, COVID-19 status, age in years and sex were almost always included in the sample metadata. Samples came from the ongoing ImmuneRACE study (first 160 participants) plus 1,254 subjects from 6 global collaborators. The repertoires were released in a freely available public database meant as a resource for research on the immune response to SARS-CoV-2. Where available, HLA class I and class II types were obtained from metadata supplied by the sample provider rather than from assay-based typing. The dataset comprised deeply sampled blood TCRbeta repertoires from subjects exposed to, actively infected with, or recovered from COVID-19. The prospective study material was composed of cDNA or gDNA derived from T cells, B-cell-depleted T cells, or PBMCs. The paper as a whole reports these results and caveats: How much clinical and demographic metadata was included differed by source and by participant, and the metadata was provided uncurated.

The germline V gene (reference sequence) supplies CDR1 MNHEY and CDR2 SMNVEV. The CDR3 numbers 14 residues from cysteine through phenylalanine. Only the CDR3 part of the read is kept: 42 bases, read in frame from the first base. Trimming costs V 0 bases and J 5 bases, and their ends lie 8 bases apart. As concerns this clone: There is no known antigen for this receptor. The sample holds no much larger clone one base away, and base qualities are not on file.

Whole blood was collected in K2EDTA tubes by collaborating institutions according to the institutions' own protocols. For TCRbeta analysis, collaborators shipped samples in one of three forms: frozen whole blood, isolated PBMCs, or DNA extracted from either of those sample types. The immunoSEQ Assay, a bias-controlled multiplex PCR, was used to amplify TCRbeta CDR3 regions from genomic DNA. For the original study's pipeline: Nucleated cell counts per sample were estimated from amplification of reference gene primers within the assay. To quantify the absolute abundance of each unique TCRbeta CDR3 rearrangement, sequence reads were collapsed and filtered. Productive Simpson clonality was computed per sample as the square root of Simpson's diversity index over productive rearrangements. Entries here come from immuneACCESS through TCRdb and include only in-frame sequences with V and J called. Some clones fail to appear in such tables; in the studies checked, an unresolved V gene covers under half of the shortfall, and the cause of the remainder is unknown. The D gene and trimming were derived from the DNA, and the V and J assignments and clone size from that table. This sample comprises tens of thousands of clones, 84% of them detected only once. The leading ten clones occupy roughly 1.6% of the sample.

The sample comprised peripheral blood. This clonotype originated in a man aged 45-65 years with acute or convalescent COVID-19. In this chain, TRBV27 is recombined with TRBJ1-5; TRBD1 is a possible D gene, resting on 5 matching bases. In nucleotide form, the sequence is TGTGCCAGCAGTTTATCCGGGGGTGATCAGCCCCAGCATTTT. It specifies CASSLSGGDQPQHF.